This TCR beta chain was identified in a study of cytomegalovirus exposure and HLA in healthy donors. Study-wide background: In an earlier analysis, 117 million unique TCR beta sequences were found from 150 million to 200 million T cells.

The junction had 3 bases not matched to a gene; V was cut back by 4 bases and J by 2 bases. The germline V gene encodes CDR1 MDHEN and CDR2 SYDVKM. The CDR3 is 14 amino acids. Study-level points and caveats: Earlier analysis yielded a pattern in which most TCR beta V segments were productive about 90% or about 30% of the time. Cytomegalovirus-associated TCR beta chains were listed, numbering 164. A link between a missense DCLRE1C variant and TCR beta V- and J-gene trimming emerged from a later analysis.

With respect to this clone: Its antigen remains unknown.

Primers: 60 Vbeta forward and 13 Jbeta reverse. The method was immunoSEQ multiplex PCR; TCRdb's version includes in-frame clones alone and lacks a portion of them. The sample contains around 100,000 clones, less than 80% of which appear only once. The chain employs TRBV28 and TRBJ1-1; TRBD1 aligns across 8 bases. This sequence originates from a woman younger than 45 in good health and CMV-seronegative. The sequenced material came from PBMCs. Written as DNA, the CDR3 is TGTGCCAGCAGTTCCGGACAGGGAAACACTGAAGCTTTCTTT. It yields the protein CASSSGQGNTEAFF.